This T cell receptor (beta chain) was retrieved from a study of cytomegalovirus exposure and HLA in healthy donors. As for the donors, each was a healthy bone marrow donor. This PCR relied on a set of 60 Vbeta primers and 13 Jbeta primers. TCRdb keeps only in-frame clones here, not all; method: immunoSEQ multiplex PCR. Among 100,000 to 150,000 clones listed, more than 60% were seen once. The V gene's germline CDR1 is MNHEY and CDR2 SMNVEV (reference sequence). V lost 4 bases to trimming and J lost 1 base; unmatched junction nucleotides: 3. The CDR3 covers 15 residues. This sequence joins TRBV27 and TRBJ2-3, with 9 positions matching TRBD1. Material: PBMCs. The TCR originated in a woman in her forties in good health and CMV-seropositive. In DNA form, the CDR3 reads TGTGCCAGCAGTTGGGACAGGGTAGGCACAGATACGCAGTATTTT. This sequence encodes CASSWDRVGTDTQYF.